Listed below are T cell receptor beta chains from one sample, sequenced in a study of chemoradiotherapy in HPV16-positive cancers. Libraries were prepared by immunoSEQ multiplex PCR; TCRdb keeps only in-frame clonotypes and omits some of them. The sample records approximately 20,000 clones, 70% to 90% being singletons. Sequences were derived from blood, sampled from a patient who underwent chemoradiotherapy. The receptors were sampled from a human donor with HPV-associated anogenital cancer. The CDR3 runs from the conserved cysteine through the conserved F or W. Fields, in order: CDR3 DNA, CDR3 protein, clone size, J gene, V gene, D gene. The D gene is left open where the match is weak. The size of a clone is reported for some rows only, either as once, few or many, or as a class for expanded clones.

cdr3_nt: TGTGCCATCAGTGTGAATCCCGGGATCTCTGGGGCCAACGTCCTGACTTTC
cdr3_aa: CAISVNPGISGANVLTF
clone_size: .
j_call: TRBJ2-6
v_call: TRBV10-3
d_call: .

cdr3_nt: TGTGCCAGCAGTTTCGGTGGGACGGGGAAGAGAAATCAGCCCCAGCATTTT
cdr3_aa: CASSFGGTGKRNQPQHF
clone_size: .
j_call: TRBJ1-5
v_call: TRBV28
d_call: .

cdr3_nt: TGTGCAAGTCGCTTAGCCCCCTGGCAGGCCGTTAATTCACCCCTCCACTTT
cdr3_aa: CASRLAPWQAVNSPLHF
clone_size: once
j_call: TRBJ1-6
v_call: TRBV12-2
d_call: .

cdr3_nt: TGTGCCAGCAGCCCGGGGGGAGAATCGTACAATGAGCAGTTCTTC
cdr3_aa: CASSPGGESYNEQFF
clone_size: .
j_call: TRBJ2-1
v_call: TRBV11-3
d_call: TRBD2

cdr3_nt: TGTGCCAGTAACCCGACCGCTAACTATGGCTACACCTTC
cdr3_aa: CASNPTANYGYTF
clone_size: .
j_call: TRBJ1-2
v_call: TRBV19
d_call: .

cdr3_nt: TGTGCCTGGATAAGGACAGGGAACACCGGGGAGCTGTTTTTT
cdr3_aa: CAWIRTGNTGELFF
clone_size: .
j_call: TRBJ2-2
v_call: TRBV30
d_call: TRBD1

cdr3_nt: TGCGCCAGCAGCTTGACCGAAGAGACCCAGTACTTC
cdr3_aa: CASSLTEETQYF
clone_size: .
j_call: TRBJ2-5
v_call: TRBV5-1
d_call: .

cdr3_nt: TGTGCCAGCAGTGGGATGGGGGGACGTCTGGGGAACACTGAAGCTTTCTTT
cdr3_aa: CASSGMGGRLGNTEAFF
clone_size: .
j_call: TRBJ1-1
v_call: TRBV6-1
d_call: .

cdr3_nt: TGTGCCAGCAGAGTTAATGAAAAACTGTTTTTT
cdr3_aa: CASRVNEKLFF
clone_size: .
j_call: TRBJ1-4
v_call: TRBV2
d_call: .

cdr3_nt: TGTGCCAGCAGCCCCGGGACAGGGGCATCAGGTGAGCAGTTCTTC
cdr3_aa: CASSPGTGASGEQFF
clone_size: once
j_call: TRBJ2-1
v_call: TRBV7-2
d_call: TRBD1

cdr3_nt: TGCAGCGTCGACGACAGGGAATATGGCGGGGAGCTGTTTTTT
cdr3_aa: CSVDDREYGGELFF
clone_size: .
j_call: TRBJ2-2
v_call: TRBV29-1
d_call: TRBD1

cdr3_nt: TGTGCCAGCAGCCCGGGTGGGGGAGGGAACACTGAAGCTTTCTTT
cdr3_aa: CASSPGGGGNTEAFF
clone_size: few
j_call: TRBJ1-1
v_call: TRBV5-4
d_call: .

cdr3_nt: TGTGCCAGCAGCCAAGTCAATAGCGGGGGGGCCAACACCGGGGAGCTGTTTTTT
cdr3_aa: CASSQVNSGGANTGELFF
clone_size: .
j_call: TRBJ2-2
v_call: TRBV4-2
d_call: TRBD2

cdr3_nt: TGTGCCAGCAGCCAAAACAGGGTAGAACAGCCCCAGCATTTT
cdr3_aa: CASSQNRVEQPQHF
clone_size: .
j_call: TRBJ1-5
v_call: TRBV16
d_call: .

cdr3_nt: TGTGCCAGCTCACCACCGGAGAGACTGTTCTACGAGCAGTACTTC
cdr3_aa: CASSPPERLFYEQYF
clone_size: .
j_call: TRBJ2-7
v_call: TRBV18
d_call: .

cdr3_nt: TGCGCCAGCAGCAACCAAGAGACCCAGTACTTC
cdr3_aa: CASSNQETQYF
clone_size: .
j_call: TRBJ2-5
v_call: TRBV5-1
d_call: .

cdr3_nt: TGTGCCAGCAGCTTAGATCCCATAGCGGGGGGGGGCACAGATACGCAGTATTTT
cdr3_aa: CASSLDPIAGGGTDTQYF
clone_size: once
j_call: TRBJ2-3
v_call: TRBV11-2
d_call: TRBD2

cdr3_nt: TGTGCCGGACAGGGTCGGGGGACCCAGTACTTC
cdr3_aa: CAGQGRGTQYF
clone_size: .
j_call: TRBJ2-5
v_call: TRBV30
d_call: TRBD1

cdr3_nt: TGTGCCAGCAGTGAAGCGGCTAGATCAGATACGCAGTATTTT
cdr3_aa: CASSEAARSDTQYF
clone_size: once
j_call: TRBJ2-3
v_call: TRBV2
d_call: .

cdr3_nt: TGTGCCACCAGGGGACAGGTCGTATATGGTTATGGCTACACCTTC
cdr3_aa: CATRGQVVYGYGYTF
clone_size: .
j_call: TRBJ1-2
v_call: TRBV15
d_call: TRBD1

cdr3_nt: TGTGCCAGCAGCCCGGGATCTAACTATGGCTACACCTTC
cdr3_aa: CASSPGSNYGYTF
clone_size: .
j_call: TRBJ1-2
v_call: TRBV9
d_call: .

cdr3_nt: TGTGCCAGTAGTACCGGACATGACTATGGCTACACCTTC
cdr3_aa: CASSTGHDYGYTF
clone_size: .
j_call: TRBJ1-2
v_call: TRBV19
d_call: .

cdr3_nt: TGTGCCAGCAGTCCCCCTAGCGGACCTTACAATGAGCAGTTCTTC
cdr3_aa: CASSPPSGPYNEQFF
clone_size: few
j_call: TRBJ2-1
v_call: TRBV7-9
d_call: TRBD2

cdr3_nt: TGTGCCAGCAGCGATACAGGCAACTACAGAGGCTACACCTTC
cdr3_aa: CASSDTGNYRGYTF
clone_size: .
j_call: TRBJ1-2
v_call: TRBV27
d_call: .

cdr3_nt: TGCGCCAGCAGCCTAGACAGACCCACAGATACGCAGTATTTT
cdr3_aa: CASSLDRPTDTQYF
clone_size: .
j_call: TRBJ2-3
v_call: TRBV5-1
d_call: .

cdr3_nt: TGTGCCAGTAGAGGAGACAGGGGGGATGGCTACACCTTC
cdr3_aa: CASRGDRGDGYTF
clone_size: .
j_call: TRBJ1-2
v_call: TRBV19
d_call: TRBD1

cdr3_nt: TGTGCCTGGAGTGTTGGCGGGGGGGTTTACGAGCAGTACTTC
cdr3_aa: CAWSVGGGVYEQYF
clone_size: .
j_call: TRBJ2-7
v_call: TRBV30
d_call: TRBD2

cdr3_nt: TGTGCCAGCAGTGTGCGTCTAGCGGGGGGGACCATACCTAATGAGCAGTTCTTC
cdr3_aa: CASSVRLAGGTIPNEQFF
clone_size: once
j_call: TRBJ2-1
v_call: TRBV2
d_call: TRBD2

cdr3_nt: TGTGCCAGCAGCTTCGGCTTGGGGGAGGAGGAGACCCAGTACTTC
cdr3_aa: CASSFGLGEEETQYF
clone_size: .
j_call: TRBJ2-5
v_call: TRBV5-6
d_call: .

cdr3_nt: TGTGCCAGCTCACCAACAGCCTACTCTGGAAACACCATATATTTT
cdr3_aa: CASSPTAYSGNTIYF
clone_size: .
j_call: TRBJ1-3
v_call: TRBV18
d_call: .

cdr3_nt: TGTGCCAGCAGCTCCGGGACAGGGGAAACAGATACGCAGTATTTT
cdr3_aa: CASSSGTGETDTQYF
clone_size: .
j_call: TRBJ2-3
v_call: TRBV7-3
d_call: TRBD1

cdr3_nt: TGCGCCAGCAGCCAAGAAACCGCCCGAGAGAACACTGAAGCTTTCTTT
cdr3_aa: CASSQETARENTEAFF
clone_size: .
j_call: TRBJ1-1
v_call: TRBV4-1
d_call: .

cdr3_nt: TGCGCCAGCAGAGGGACTAGCGTACCCGGGGAGCTGTTTTTT
cdr3_aa: CASRGTSVPGELFF
clone_size: .
j_call: TRBJ2-2
v_call: TRBV5-1
d_call: TRBD2

cdr3_nt: TGTGCCAGCAGCCAAGAGGAGATGTGGGGGAGTGATAATTCACCCCTCCACTTT
cdr3_aa: CASSQEEMWGSDNSPLHF
clone_size: .
j_call: TRBJ1-6
v_call: TRBV4-2
d_call: .

cdr3_nt: TGTGCCAGCAGCCTCTCCCCCCAAGAGACCCAGTACTTC
cdr3_aa: CASSLSPQETQYF
clone_size: .
j_call: TRBJ2-5
v_call: TRBV7-3
d_call: .

cdr3_nt: TGTGCCAGCAAACAGGGTCCCTCACCCCTCCACTTT
cdr3_aa: CASKQGPSPLHF
clone_size: .
j_call: TRBJ1-6
v_call: TRBV27
d_call: .